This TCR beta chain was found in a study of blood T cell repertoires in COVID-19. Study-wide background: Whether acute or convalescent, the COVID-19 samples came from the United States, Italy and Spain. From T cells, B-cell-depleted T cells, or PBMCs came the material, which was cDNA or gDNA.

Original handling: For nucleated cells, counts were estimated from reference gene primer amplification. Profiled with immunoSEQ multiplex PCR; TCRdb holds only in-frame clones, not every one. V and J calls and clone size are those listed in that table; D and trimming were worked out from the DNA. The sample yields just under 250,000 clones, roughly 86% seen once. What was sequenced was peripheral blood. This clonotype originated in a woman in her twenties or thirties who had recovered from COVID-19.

This CDR3 reads CASSHKRPGGTYEQYF. The DNA of the CDR3 is TGCGCCAGCTCTCACAAGAGGCCGGGGGGGACCTACGAGCAGTACTTC. This chain joins TRBV10-2 and TRBJ2-7, with TRBD2 matching 8 bases. This CDR3 comprises 16 residues. CDR1 is WSHSY, CDR2 SAAADI, per germline. With V trimmed by 8 bases and J by 2 bases, 14 bases remained unmatched.